This entry lists 29 T cell receptor beta chains sequenced from one sample in a study of blood T cell repertoires in COVID-19. Using immunoSEQ multiplex PCR, the repertoire was profiled, and TCRdb retains in-frame clones only, with some absent. Among some 400,000 clones listed, roughly 92% were seen once. Sample: PBMCs or T cells enriched from blood (not recorded which). These receptors were collected from a middle-aged woman who had been exposed to COVID-19.

The chain combines TRBV5-1 with TRBJ1-1; tentatively, D is TRBD1 (5 bases). Trimming took off 0 bases at V and 1 base at J, with 10 bases between the two ends. Looked up from germline, CDR1 is SGHRS and CDR2 is YFSETQ. The CDR3 has 15 amino acids. For the CDR3, the DNA is TGCGCCAGCAGCTTGGTGGCAGGGCCGAACACTGAAGCTTTCTTT. This codes for CASSLVAGPNTEAFF.

The CDR3 DNA is TGTGCCAGCAGTTTATTCGGGGGGGGTGCCTACGAGCAGTACTTC. Its translation: CASSLFGGGAYEQYF. This rearrangement joins TRBV27 to TRBJ2-7, with 8 bases matching TRBD2. In germline, CDR1 is MNHEY, CDR2 SMNVEV (reference sequence). The CDR3 covers 15 residues. The V segment lost 1 base and the J segment 2 bases; nucleotides outside the gene matches: 4.

This clone was detected once. The chain uses TRBV4-3 and TRBJ1-2, with D perhaps TRBD1 (6 bases). This CDR3 spans 18 amino acids. V lost 1 base to trimming and J lost 1 base, with 19 bases between them. From germline, CDR1 is LGHNA and CDR2 YSLEER. The CDR3 nucleotides read TGCGCCAGCAGCCAAGCCCCCAGGCCGCCAGGGGATAACTATGGCTACACCTTC. This codes for CASSQAPRPPGDNYGYTF.

The chain is built from TRBV12-5 and TRBJ1-2; 8 bases line up with TRBD1. Unmatched junction bases numbered 3, after V lost 5 bases and J lost 4 bases. Per the germline V gene, CDR1 is LGHNT and CDR2 is FRNRAP. This CDR3 has 13 residues. CDR3 bases: TGTGCTAGTGGTCCAGGGGGCGGCTATGGCTACACCTTC. This sequence encodes CASGPGGGYGYTF.

V is TRBV5-6 and J is TRBJ1-4, with D tentatively TRBD1 (5 bases). The V gene lost 4 bases and the J gene lost 1 base, with 8 bases spanning the gap. The CDR3 covers 14 residues. Germline values: CDR1 SGHDT, CDR2 YYEEEE. DNA of the CDR3: TGTGCCAGCAGCGCGGGGGGAACTAATGAAAAACTGTTTTTT. Translated, it gives CASSAGGTNEKLFF.

This chain joins TRBV7-8 and TRBJ1-3, with 10 bases that match TRBD1. With 5 bases clipped from V and 4 bases from J, the junction kept 8 bases outside the gene matches. From germline, CDR1 is SGHVS and CDR2 FQNEAQ. CDR3 length: 16 amino acids. The DNA for the CDR3 is TGTGCCAGCAGCCAACTCGGGACAGGGGTGGGAAACACCATATATTTT. Its protein product is CASSQLGTGVGNTIYF.

The chain couples TRBV5-6 to TRBJ2-2; perhaps TRBD1 as D (6 bases). The CDR3 is 14 residues long. Germline V gene data show CDR1 as SGHDT and CDR2 as YYEEEE. Trimming removed 3 bases at V and 3 bases at J, with 9 bases between. Here the CDR3 reads CASSWTVYTGELFF. The CDR3 nucleotides are TGTGCCAGCAGCTGGACAGTTTACACCGGGGAGCTGTTTTTT.

The CDR3 DNA is TGTGCCAGCAGCTTGGAGACAGGGGAGTATAATTCACCCCTCCACTTT. Amino acids: CASSLETGEYNSPLHF. V gene TRBV5-6 combines with J gene TRBJ1-6; 8 nucleotides align to TRBD1. The CDR3 has 16 residues. In germline, CDR1 is SGHDT, CDR2 YYEEEE. Trimming took 0 bases from V and 4 from J; bases not matched to a gene: 3.

This rearrangement joins TRBV4-3 to TRBJ1-2; D uncertain. The CDR3 is 15 residues long. Trimming left V 5 bases short and J 0 bases short, with 13 bases between. CDR1 and CDR2 (germline): LGHNA, YSLEER. CDR3 sequence reads: CASSVRTAANYGYTF. CDR3 nucleotide sequence: TGCGCCAGCAGCGTACGGACTGCAGCTAACTATGGCTACACCTTC.

This clone was counted a single time. This sequence joins TRBV9 and TRBJ2-7, with TRBD2 matching over 14 bases. The CDR3 totals 17 residues. From germline, CDR1 is SGDLS and CDR2 YYNGEE. The V gene end was trimmed by 5 bases and the J gene end by 3 bases; junction bases not matched to a gene: 10. The CDR3 nucleotides read TGTGCCAGCAGTCGGACTAGCGGGGGGCCTAGGAGCTACGAGCAGTACTTC. The encoded protein is CASSRTSGGPRSYEQYF.

This clone appeared many times. The rearrangement joins TRBV18 to TRBJ1-1; a possible D gene is TRBD1 (6 bases). This CDR3 is 13 amino acids long. The ends were cut back, 3 bases at V and 5 bases at J, with 10 bases in the middle. Germline values: CDR1 KGHSH, CDR2 LQKENI. This CDR3 reads CASSPVQGTEAFF. The CDR3 DNA reads TGTGCCAGCTCACCGGTACAGGGTACTGAAGCTTTCTTT.

This clone was counted between two and nine times. This rearrangement joins TRBV12-5 to TRBJ2-7, with 9 bases identical to TRBD1. Trimming cost V 7 bases and J 3 bases; bases outside gene matches: 7. CDR1 and CDR2 (germline): LGHNT, FRNRAP. The CDR3 contains 14 residues. CDR3 bases: TGTGCTAGTGCCGCCGGGACAGGGAGCTACGAGCAGTACTTC. Translated, it gives CASAAGTGSYEQYF.

This clone was observed a single time. The chain is built from TRBV7-2 and TRBJ2-7; TRBD2 aligns across 7 bases. In germline, CDR1 is SGHTA, CDR2 FQGNSA. Losses at the gene ends were 3 bases for V and 6 bases for J; bases not matched to a gene: 17. The CDR3 covers 17 residues. CDR3 nucleotide sequence: TGTGCCAGCAGCTTGGGGCCCGTCGGGGGAGGGCCGGGCGAGCAGTACTTC. Its protein is CASSLGPVGGGPGEQYF.

This chain links TRBV7-2 with TRBJ1-6; TRBD1 agrees at 10 bases. V was pared by 4 bases and J by 6 bases, with 6 bases of the junction left unmatched. The CDR3 runs 16 residues. Germline V gene lookup returns CDR1 SGHTA and CDR2 FQGNSA. The CDR3 here is CASSSGTGAGNSPLHF. In DNA, the CDR3 is TGTGCCAGCAGCTCGGGGACAGGGGCAGGTAATTCACCCCTCCACTTT.

This sequence joins TRBV6-5 and TRBJ1-2; 9 positions match TRBD1. Unmatched junction bases numbered 4, after V lost 6 bases and J lost 5 bases. Germline V gene sequence: CDR1 MNHEY, CDR2 SVGAGI. The CDR3 covers 13 residues. CDR3 sequence reads: CASRGQGPYGYTF. As DNA, the CDR3 is TGTGCCAGCAGGGGACAGGGCCCATATGGCTACACCTTC.

The V gene is TRBV21-1, the J gene TRBJ2-5; the tabulated D call, TRBD1, remains unverified against the DNA. TRBV21-1 is designated a pseudogene. The CDR3 runs 15 residues. The CDR3 bases are TGTGCCAGCAGCGGACCAGGGGCCCGCCAAGAGACCCAGTACTTC. Encoded protein: CASSGPGARQETQYF.

The genes are TRBV25-1 and TRBJ2-3, with D perhaps TRBD2 (5 bases). V shed 3 bases and J shed 2 bases, with 15 bases lying between them. The CDR3 extends over 16 amino acids. Germline CDR1 reads MGHDK; CDR2 reads SYGVNS. CDR3 nucleotide sequence: TGTGCCAGCAGTGAGTCGGGGTCTCTCCTCACAGATACGCAGTATTTT. Its translation: CASSESGSLLTDTQYF.

This clone has a single count. This chain joins TRBV5-1 and TRBJ1-6, with 7 positions matching TRBD1. The CDR3 is 14 residues long. The V gene end was trimmed by 7 bases and the J gene end by 5 bases; junction bases not matched to a gene: 6. Per germline, CDR1 SGHRS and CDR2 YFSETQ. CDR3 region: CASRQGHDNSPLHF. The DNA of the CDR3 is TGCGCCAGCCGACAGGGACACGATAATTCACCCCTCCACTTT.

This clone has just one count. The chain uses TRBV19 and TRBJ1-1, with 10 bases that match TRBD1. With 5 bases clipped from V and 3 bases from J, the junction kept 6 bases outside the gene matches. The CDR3 length is 15 residues. Germline CDR1 LNHDA, CDR2 SQIVND (reference sequence). Here the CDR3 reads CASSYPGTGDTEAFF. DNA of the CDR3: TGTGCCAGTAGTTACCCCGGGACAGGGGACACTGAAGCTTTCTTT.

The genes are TRBV7-2 and TRBJ2-3; D is uncertain. This CDR3 has 13 amino acids. Trimming left V 4 bases short and J 1 base short, with 6 bases between. Germline V lookup: CDR1 SGHTA, CDR2 FQGNSA. As DNA, the CDR3 is TGTGCCAGCAGCTACACACGCACAGATACGCAGTATTTT. Translated: CASSYTRTDTQYF.

This chain connects TRBV5-4 to TRBJ1-6; 7 bases agree with TRBD1. Germline CDR1 is SGHNT and CDR2 is YYREEE (reference sequence). The CDR3 totals 17 residues. V shed 4 bases and J 6 bases; nucleotides not matched to a gene: 13. The CDR3 is CASSKTQGVFGNSPLHF. The CDR3 bases are TGTGCCAGCAGCAAGACCCAGGGGGTATTCGGTAATTCACCCCTCCACTTT.

The V gene is TRBV3-1 (or the pseudogene TRBV3-2), the J gene TRBJ1-1, with TRBD1 matching over 10 bases. Per the germline V gene, CDR1 is LGHDT and CDR2 is YNNKEL (reference sequence). The CDR3 is made up of 15 amino acids. J lost 9 bases, V lost 6 bases, and 13 bases had no gene match. The CDR3 spells CASSLNRDRGVKAFF. The CDR3, as DNA: TGTGCCAGCAGTCTTAACCGGGACAGGGGAGTAAAAGCTTTCTTT.

This clone was recorded only once. The chain uses TRBV6-5 and TRBJ2-7; TRBD1 matches 8 bases. The CDR3 runs to 15 residues. After removal of 2 bases from V and 3 bases from J, the junction contained 6 bases not matched to a gene. Germline V gene data show CDR1 as MNHEY and CDR2 as SVGAGI. Here the CDR3 reads CASSYPDRGRYEQYF. Written as DNA, the CDR3 is TGTGCCAGCAGTTACCCCGACAGGGGCCGCTACGAGCAGTACTTC.

V gene TRBV5-4 combines with J gene TRBJ2-1; D remains ambiguous. Germline CDR1 is SGHNT and CDR2 is YYREEE (reference sequence). The V end lost 0 bases, the J end lost 8 bases, and 12 bases lay between the germline ends. This CDR3 is built from 14 residues. The CDR3 region has the DNA TGTGCCAGCAGCTTGGTAGCCCGCGAGGATGAGCAGTTCTTC. It encodes CASSLVAREDEQFF.

The chain has TRBV14 and TRBJ1-4, with no clear D. The CDR3 loop spans 14 amino acids. The ends were cut back, 1 base at V and 8 bases at J, with 11 bases in the middle. The germline V gene encodes CDR1 SGHDN and CDR2 FVKESK. CDR3 bases: TGTGCCAGCAGCCAAGGAGCGACGAGGGAAAAACTGTTTTTT. Translated, it gives CASSQGATREKLFF.

This sequence joins TRBV2 and TRBJ1-2; no firm D call. Germline V CDR1 and CDR2: SNHLY, FYNNEI. CDR3 length: 14 residues. Trimming removed 3 bases from V and 4 bases from J, with 12 bases in between. The CDR3 region has the DNA TGTGCCAGCAGTGATAAGGGAGTGGTCTATGGCTACACCTTC. Translation: CASSDKGVVYGYTF.

This clone is a singleton in its sample. The same CDR3 can be traced to other DNA sequences in this sample. The CDR3 DNA reads as TGTGCCAGCAGACTACAGGGGAACTATGGCTACACCTTC. It encodes CASRLQGNYGYTF. The rearrangement links TRBV27 to TRBJ1-2; TRBD1 matches 7 bases. J was trimmed by 2 bases and V by 6 bases; bases with no gene match: 3. This CDR3 contains 13 residues. The germline gives CDR1 MNHEY, CDR2 SMNVEV (reference sequence).

The chain links TRBV7-2 to TRBJ1-2; maybe TRBD1 (5 bases). The germline V gene encodes CDR1 SGHTA and CDR2 FQGNSA. This CDR3 has 14 residues. The ends were cut back, 3 bases at V and 1 base at J, with 9 bases in the middle. The CDR3 nucleotides are TGTGCCAGCAGCTTTAAGGGGATTAACTATGGCTACACCTTC. Its translation is CASSFKGINYGYTF.

The chain joins TRBV5-5 to TRBJ1-1, with D possibly being TRBD1 (6 bases). Germline V gene data show CDR1 as SGHKS and CDR2 as YYEKEE (reference sequence). The V end lost 2 bases, the J end lost 6 bases, and 17 bases lay between the germline ends. CDR3 length equals 15 residues. CDR3 region: CASSFRDIGLPEAFF. The CDR3 nucleotides are TGTGCCAGCAGCTTCCGGGACATCGGGCTGCCTGAAGCTTTCTTT.